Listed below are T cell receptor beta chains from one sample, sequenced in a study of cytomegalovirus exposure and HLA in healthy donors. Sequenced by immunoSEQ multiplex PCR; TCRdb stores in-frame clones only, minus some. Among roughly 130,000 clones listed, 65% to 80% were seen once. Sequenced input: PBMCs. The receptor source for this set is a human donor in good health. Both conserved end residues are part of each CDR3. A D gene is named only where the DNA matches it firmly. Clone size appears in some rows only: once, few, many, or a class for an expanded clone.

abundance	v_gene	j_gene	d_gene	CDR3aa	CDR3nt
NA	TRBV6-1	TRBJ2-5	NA	CASNGGGYQETQYF	TGTGCCAGCAATGGAGGGGGCTACCAAGAGACCCAGTACTTC
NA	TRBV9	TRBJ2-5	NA	CASSVDEWTQYF	TGTGCCAGCAGCGTAGATGAGTGGACCCAGTACTTC
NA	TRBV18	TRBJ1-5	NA	CASSPPGRENQPQHF	TGTGCCAGCTCACCACCCGGGCGGGAAAATCAGCCCCAGCATTTT
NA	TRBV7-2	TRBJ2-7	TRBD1	CASSLSDRESYEQYF	TGTGCCAGCAGCTTATCCGACAGGGAAAGCTACGAGCAGTACTTC
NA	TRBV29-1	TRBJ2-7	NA	CSVTNMRQGTYEQYF	TGCAGCGTTACCAATATGAGACAAGGAACCTACGAGCAGTACTTC
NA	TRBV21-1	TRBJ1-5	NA	CASSKGYGSGNQPQHF	TGTGCCAGCAGCAAAGGGTACGGTAGCGGCAATCAGCCCCAGCATTTT
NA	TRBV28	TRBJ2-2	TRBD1	CASSRNRDRESTGELFF	TGTGCCAGCAGCAGAAACCGGGACAGGGAATCCACCGGGGAGCTGTTTTTT
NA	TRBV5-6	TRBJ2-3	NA	CASSRSGDTQYF	TGTGCCAGCAGTCGGAGCGGGGATACGCAGTATTTT
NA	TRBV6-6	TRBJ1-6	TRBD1	CASSSGTVGNSPLHF	TGTGCCAGCAGTTCCGGGACAGTGGGGAACTCACCCCTCCACTTT
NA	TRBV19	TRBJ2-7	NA	CASILIGQGSYEQCF	TGTGCCAGTATACTAATCGGGCAGGGCTCCTACGAGCAGTGCTTC
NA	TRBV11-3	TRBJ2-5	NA	CASSLVGQRREETQYF	TGTGCCAGCAGCTTAGTGGGACAACGAAGAGAAGAGACCCAGTACTTC
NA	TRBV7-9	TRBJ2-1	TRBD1	CASSPSGTGSSYNEQFF	TGTGCCAGCAGCCCATCGGGGACAGGGTCCTCTTACAATGAGCAGTTCTTC
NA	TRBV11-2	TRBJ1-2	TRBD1	CASSLNRGNGYTF	TGTGCCAGCAGCTTAAACAGGGGGAACGGCTACACCTTC
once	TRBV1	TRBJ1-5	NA	CTSSQGAKVSGQPQHF	TGCACCAGCAGCCAAGGCGCGAAGGTATCGGGTCAGCCCCAGCATTTT
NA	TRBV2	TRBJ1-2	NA	CASVTEANYGYTF	TGTGCCAGCGTAACTGAAGCTAACTATGGCTACACCTTC
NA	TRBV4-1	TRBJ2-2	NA	CASMASGTGELFF	TGCGCCAGCATGGCTTCGGGAACCGGGGAGCTGTTTTTT
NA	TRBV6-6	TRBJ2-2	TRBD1	CAIQGQDTGELFF	TGTGCCATACAGGGGCAGGACACCGGGGAGCTGTTTTTT
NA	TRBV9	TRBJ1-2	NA	CAGSVGRQENYGYTF	TGTGCCGGCAGCGTAGGACGACAGGAAAACTATGGCTACACCTTC
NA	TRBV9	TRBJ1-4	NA	CASSVGQGQAEKLFF	TGTGCCAGCAGCGTTGGGCAGGGTCAAGCTGAAAAACTGTTTTTT
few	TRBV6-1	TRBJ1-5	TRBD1	CASRWDRANQPQHF	TGTGCCAGCAGATGGGACAGGGCCAATCAGCCCCAGCATTTT
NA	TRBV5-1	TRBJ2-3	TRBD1	CASSVRAGGRDTQYF	TGCGCCAGCAGCGTGCGGGCAGGGGGCAGAGATACGCAGTATTTT
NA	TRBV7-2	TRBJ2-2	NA	CASSLVVLRVGNTGELFF	TGTGCCAGCAGCTTAGTGGTTCTGAGGGTGGGGAACACCGGGGAGCTGTTTTTT
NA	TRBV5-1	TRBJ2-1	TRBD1	CASSWATGQGVEGNEQFF	TGCGCCAGCAGCTGGGCCACGGGACAGGGGGTAGAGGGGAATGAGCAGTTCTTC
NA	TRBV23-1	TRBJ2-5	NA	CASSQSKFAGIQETQYF	TGCGCCAGCAGTCAATCGAAGTTCGCAGGGATCCAAGAGACCCAGTACTTC
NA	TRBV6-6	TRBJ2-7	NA	CASSYRGHYEQYF	TGTGCCAGCAGTTACCGGGGACATTACGAGCAGTACTTC
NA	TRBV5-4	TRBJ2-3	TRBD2	CASSSGLAETDTQYF	TGTGCCAGCAGCTCAGGACTAGCGGAAACAGATACGCAGTATTTT
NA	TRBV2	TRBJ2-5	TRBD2	CASSVPSSGGLGKTQYF	TGTGCCAGCAGTGTGCCCTCAAGCGGGGGCCTCGGGAAGACCCAGTACTTC
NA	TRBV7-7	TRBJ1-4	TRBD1	CASPAGQGHEKLFF	TGTGCTAGCCCTGCGGGACAGGGCCATGAAAAACTGTTTTTT
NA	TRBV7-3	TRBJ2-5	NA	CASSSREGTRLLFAGTQYF	TGTGCCAGCAGCTCCCGGGAAGGAACCCGTCTACTCTTCGCGGGGACCCAGTACTTC
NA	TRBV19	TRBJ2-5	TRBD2	CASSRILAGRLGETQYF	TGTGCCAGTAGTCGGATACTAGCGGGAAGACTAGGGGAGACCCAGTACTTC
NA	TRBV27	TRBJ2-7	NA	CASSLFGGDYEQYF	TGTGCCAGCAGTTTATTCGGCGGAGATTACGAGCAGTACTTC
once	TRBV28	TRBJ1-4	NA	CASRTTWPNEKLFF	TGTGCCAGCAGAACCACGTGGCCAAATGAAAAACTGTTTTTT
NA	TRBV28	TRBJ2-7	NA	CASRQGYEQYF	TGTGCCAGCAGGCAGGGCTACGAGCAGTACTTC
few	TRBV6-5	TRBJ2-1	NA	CASSRNGEQFF	TGTGCCAGCAGTCGAAACGGGGAGCAGTTCTTC
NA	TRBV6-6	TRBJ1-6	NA	CASRLSGYRNSPLHF	TGTGCCAGCCGACTTTCAGGGTACCGAAATTCACCCCTCCACTTT
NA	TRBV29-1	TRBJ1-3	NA	CSVGPGGNTIYF	TGCAGCGTTGGGCCCGGGGGAAACACCATATATTTT
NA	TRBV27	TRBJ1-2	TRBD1	CASSMTGFFGYTF	TGTGCCAGCAGTATGACAGGGTTCTTTGGCTACACCTTC
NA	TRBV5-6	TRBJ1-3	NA	CAGSFPAGSGNTIYF	TGTGCCGGCAGCTTCCCCGCCGGCTCTGGAAACACCATATATTTT
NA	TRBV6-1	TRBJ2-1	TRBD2	CASRERLAGMNEQFF	TGTGCCAGCAGAGAACGACTAGCGGGGATGAATGAGCAGTTCTTC
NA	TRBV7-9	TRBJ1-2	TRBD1	CASSSGQGARVDGYTF	TGTGCCAGCAGTTCCGGACAGGGGGCGAGGGTAGATGGCTACACCTTC
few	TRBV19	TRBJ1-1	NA	CASNRDYTEAFF	TGTGCCAGTAATCGGGACTACACTGAAGCTTTCTTT
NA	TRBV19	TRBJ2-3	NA	CASCQVQGVSSTDTQYF	TGTGCCAGTTGCCAGGTACAGGGCGTTTCTAGCACAGATACGCAGTATTTT